This entry features one TCR beta chain sequence. Its matching antigen is unknown. The sample originates from a study of cytomegalovirus exposure and HLA in healthy donors. The study, taken as a whole, reports: At a 0.05 false discovery rate, a later analysis found 15,000 to 20,000 TCR beta sequences to be associated with HLA alleles.

Looked up from germline, CDR1 is SEHNR and CDR2 is FQNEAQ (reference sequence). J lost 4 bases, V lost 5 bases, and 21 bases had no gene match. The CDR3 has 19 residues. The PCR ran on 60 Vbeta and 13 Jbeta primers. Method: immunoSEQ multiplex PCR; TCRdb's copy keeps in-frame clones and lacks some. The table lists around 160,000 clones, 80% to 85% of them singletons. The chain uses TRBV7-9 and TRBJ2-7; 9 bases are a match to TRBD2. The source material was PBMCs. The sequence was collected from a human donor in good health. CDR3 loop: CASSPTPGLATLSWYEQYF. As DNA, the CDR3 is TGTGCCAGCAGCCCAACCCCGGGACTAGCAACTTTGTCTTGGTACGAGCAGTACTTC.